These 27 T cell receptor beta chains originate from one sample sequenced in a study of CD8+ T cells in alopecia areata. RNA was extracted and reverse transcribed into cDNA as the sequencing template. Sequencing was performed with immunoSEQ multiplex PCR; in TCRdb, only in-frame clones are kept and a portion is missing. The sample has under 300,000 clones, 60% seen once. As to treatment: oral pan-JAK inhibitor, 5-10 mg twice daily. Source: CD4+ T cells sorted from blood, taken at week 52, from a patient treated with tofacitinib. The receptors originated from a human donor with alopecia areata.

The chain combines TRBV7-8 with TRBJ1-5, with 8 nucleotides matching TRBD1. Trimming at V came to 4 bases and at J to 6 bases, leaving 8 bases not matched to a gene. CDR1 and CDR2 from the germline V gene are SGHVS and FQNEAQ. The CDR3 contains 15 residues. The CDR3 nucleotides read TGTGCCAGCAGCTCAGACAGGGGAAAGGGTCAGCCCCAGCATTTT. Residues: CASSSDRGKGQPQHF.

V and J are TRBV7-2 and TRBJ2-2; 8 nucleotides agree with TRBD2. CDR3 length: 16 amino acids. Germline V gene sequence: CDR1 SGHTA, CDR2 FQGNSA. The V gene end was trimmed by 4 bases and the J gene end by 1 base; junction bases not matched to a gene: 5. DNA of the CDR3: TGTGCCAGCAGCTCCCAAGGGACTAGGAACACCGGGGAGCTGTTTTTT. This encodes CASSSQGTRNTGELFF.

This clone was counted a few times. J is TRBJ1-2 and V is TRBV2; TRBD1 agrees at 7 bases. Per the germline V gene, CDR1 is SNHLY and CDR2 is FYNNEI. The CDR3 totals 14 residues. With 5 bases clipped from V and 8 bases from J, the junction kept 11 bases outside the gene matches. CDR3 loop: CASSTGTASRGYTF. CDR3 DNA sequence: TGTGCCAGCAGTACCGGGACAGCCTCGCGGGGCTACACCTTC.

Note on this clone: Other DNA sequences from this sample encode an identical CDR3 as well. The genes are TRBV14 and TRBJ2-5; D uncertain. CDR3 length: 12 residues. Trimming stripped 0 bases from V and 4 bases from J, with 3 bases between. Germline V gene lookup returns CDR1 SGHDN and CDR2 FVKESK. CDR3 nucleotide sequence: TGTGCCAGCAGCCAAGATGGAGAGACCCAGTACTTC. It is translated as CASSQDGETQYF.

The rearrangement uses TRBV30 and TRBJ2-5; tentatively, D is TRBD1 (5 bases). The V end lost 0 bases, the J end lost 1 base, and 12 bases lay between the germline ends. Germline loops: CDR1 GTSNPN, CDR2 SVGIG (reference sequence). The CDR3 is 15 residues long. Written as DNA, the CDR3 is TGTGCCTGGAGTGTACTAAGGGGAACCCAAGAGACCCAGTACTTC. Translating it yields CAWSVLRGTQETQYF.

CDR3 region: CASSSTGNYGYTF. Here the CDR3 DNA reads TGTGCCAGCAGCTCGACAGGGAACTATGGCTACACCTTC. V and J are TRBV7-9 and TRBJ1-2, with 7 bases identical to TRBD1. This CDR3 is built from 13 residues. CDR1 and CDR2 (germline): SEHNR, FQNEAQ (reference sequence). Losses at the gene ends were 4 bases for V and 2 bases for J; bases not matched to a gene: 1.

This chain uses TRBV30 with TRBJ1-2, with D possibly TRBD1 on 5 matching bases. Germline V CDR1 and CDR2: GTSNPN, SVGIG (reference sequence). The V gene lost 0 bases and the J gene lost 6 bases, with 14 bases spanning the gap. This CDR3 has 14 residues. This CDR3 is CAWSVRGSGNGYTF. The CDR3 bases are TGTGCCTGGAGTGTACGCGGGTCAGGGAATGGCTACACCTTC.

The table lists this clone with a few counts. The identical CDR3 is also encoded by other nucleotide sequences in the sample. V is TRBV5-1 and J is TRBJ2-1, with D unresolved. CDR3 size: 12 residues. Germline V lookup: CDR1 SGHRS, CDR2 YFSETQ. The V end was cut by 0 bases, the J end by 7 bases, with 5 bases between. The CDR3 nucleotides read TGCGCCAGCAGCTTGGTGTATAATGAGCAGTTCTTC. Its protein is CASSLVYNEQFF.

V is TRBV6-1 and J is TRBJ1-1; D is ambiguous. The germline V and J ends were trimmed by 1 base and 3 bases, with 9 bases remaining between them. The CDR3 spans 14 residues. Germline CDR1 is MNHNS and CDR2 is SASEGT. For the CDR3, the DNA is TGTGCCAGCAGTGAAGTACGGGGTTACACTGAAGCTTTCTTT. It is translated as CASSEVRGYTEAFF.

The gene calls are TRBV10-3 and TRBJ1-6; D perhaps matches TRBD1 (5 bases). CDR1 is ENHRY, CDR2 SYGVKD, per germline. The CDR3 covers 13 residues. V was trimmed by 10 bases and J by 2 bases, leaving 9 bases between them. This CDR3 reads CATQTAYNSPLHF. CDR3 nucleotides: TGTGCCACGCAGACAGCCTATAATTCACCCCTCCACTTT.

The V call is TRBV30, the J call TRBJ1-5; a weak D match, TRBD1 (6 bases). V dropped 4 bases and J dropped 3 bases, with 10 bases sitting between them. The CDR3 covers 13 residues. Germline values: CDR1 GTSNPN, CDR2 SVGIG (reference sequence). CDR3 bases: TGTGCCTGGACCACAGGGCCCAATCAGCCCCAGCATTTT. This gives the protein CAWTTGPNQPQHF.

This clone came up once. The gene calls are TRBV29-1 and TRBJ2-7; D gene unclear. Germline values: CDR1 SQVTM, CDR2 ANQGSEA. V lost 6 bases and J lost 3, with 12 bases in between. This CDR3 is built from 12 residues. The CDR3 sequence is CSVQPTVYEQYF. CDR3 DNA sequence: TGCAGCGTACAACCAACAGTCTACGAGCAGTACTTC.

In this sample, this clone is medium-sized. The chain combines TRBV7-8 with TRBJ2-1, with D possibly TRBD2 on 6 matching bases. Germline V CDR1 and CDR2: SGHVS, FQNEAQ. CDR3 length equals 16 residues. V gave up 7 bases and J gave up 0 bases, with 16 bases separating them. The CDR3 DNA follows: TGTGCCAGCAACCCGGGACTCCGGAGCTCCTACAATGAGCAGTTCTTC. Protein: CASNPGLRSSYNEQFF.

V gene TRBV5-1 combines with J gene TRBJ2-7; TRBD1 matches 9 bases. After removal of 4 bases from V and 3 bases from J, the junction contained 5 bases not matched to a gene. Germline lookup yields CDR1 SGHRS and CDR2 YFSETQ. This CDR3 comprises 14 residues. The CDR3 nucleotides read TGCGCCAGCAGCGTCGACAGGGGGGTCTACGAGCAGTACTTC. It translates to CASSVDRGVYEQYF.

This clone was recorded a few times. The chain uses TRBV7-3 and TRBJ1-1; D is ambiguous. The V gene's germline CDR1 is SGHTA and CDR2 FQGTGA. The CDR3 loop spans 16 amino acids. Trimming shortened V by 4 bases and J by 11 bases, and 26 bases separated the two germline ends. CDR3 DNA sequence: TGTGCCAGCAGCTCAGGCGGTAGTACAGCCACCCAGGAGGCTTTCTTT. Protein product: CASSSGGSTATQEAFF.

The chain employs TRBV19 and TRBJ2-6, with 9 nucleotides matching TRBD1. The CDR3 totals 16 residues. CDR1 LNHDA and CDR2 SQIVND come from the germline V gene (reference sequence). After removal of 5 bases from V and 3 bases from J, the junction contained 5 bases not matched to a gene. CDR3 DNA: TGTGCCAGTAGTGGACAGGGGACAGATGGGGCCAACGTCCTGACTTTC. It translates to CASSGQGTDGANVLTF.

The chain links TRBV10-3 to TRBJ2-5; a possible D gene is TRBD1 (6 bases). The V gene's germline CDR1 is ENHRY and CDR2 SYGVKD. This CDR3 contains 13 residues. Trimming left V 11 bases short and J 1 base short, with 14 bases between. Here the CDR3 DNA reads TGTGCCGCAAAACAGGGAACCCAAGAGACCCAGTACTTC. Translating gives CAAKQGTQETQYF.

Turning to this clone: This same CDR3 is encoded by further DNA sequences in the sample. The rearrangement links TRBV2 to TRBJ2-5, with D possibly matching TRBD1 (6 bases). Per the germline V gene, CDR1 is SNHLY and CDR2 is FYNNEI. The germline V and J ends were trimmed by 4 bases and 3 bases, with 9 bases remaining between them. This CDR3 has 13 amino acids. The CDR3 here is CASSGNREETQYF. In nucleotides, the CDR3 is TGTGCCAGCAGTGGCAACAGGGAAGAGACCCAGTACTTC.

In this sample, this clone turned up a few times. The J gene is TRBJ2-7, the V gene TRBV19; 8 bases fit TRBD1. This CDR3 region has 14 residues. V lost 6 bases and J lost 0; bases outside the gene matches: 4. Germline V CDR1 and CDR2: LNHDA, SQIVND (reference sequence). The CDR3 is CASSWTGSSYEQYF. The CDR3, as DNA: TGTGCCAGTAGCTGGACAGGGAGCTCCTACGAGCAGTACTTC.

The CDR3 region has the DNA TGTGCCAGCAGCATTACTGCGGGGTCGAACACCGGGGAGCTGTTTTTT. Translation: CASSITAGSNTGELFF. V is TRBV6-6 and J is TRBJ2-2; possible D gene TRBD2, 6 bases. Per the germline V gene, CDR1 is MNHNY and CDR2 is SVGAGI (reference sequence). The length of the CDR3 is 16 residues. V was cut by 6 bases and J by 0 bases, with 14 bases left in between.

As DNA, the CDR3 is TGTGCCAGCAGCTTAGAGGCTCCTCCGGATACGCAGTATTTT. Translating it yields CASSLEAPPDTQYF. The rearrangement uses TRBV7-6 and TRBJ2-3; D gene unclear. The CDR3 is 14 residues long. CDR1 and CDR2 from the germline V gene are SGHVS and FNYEAQ. Trimming removed 1 base from V and 6 bases from J, with 11 bases in between.

The chain joins TRBV7-9 to TRBJ2-1, with 7 bases that match TRBD1. Trimming cost V 7 bases and J 2 bases; bases outside gene matches: 8. CDR3 length equals 15 residues. Germline V gives CDR1 SEHNR, CDR2 FQNEAQ (reference sequence). CDR3 protein: CASTTGQGAYNEQFF. Here the CDR3 DNA reads TGTGCCAGCACCACAGGGCAGGGGGCCTACAATGAGCAGTTCTTC.

The chain couples TRBV7-2 to TRBJ1-5; unclear D gene. V lost 8 bases and J 3 bases, leaving 5 bases between the germline ends. The CDR3 loop spans 11 amino acids. The germline gives CDR1 SGHTA, CDR2 FQGNSA. The CDR3 loop is CASGDNQPQHF. In DNA, the CDR3 is TGTGCCAGCGGGGACAATCAGCCCCAGCATTTT. The variable domain in full, with the rest retrieved from reference TRBV7-2 and TRBJ1-5, is GAGVSQSPSNKVTEKGKDVELRCDPISGHTALYWYRQSLGQGLEFLIYFQGNSAPDKSGLPSDRFSAERTGGSVSTLTIQRTQQEDSAVYLCASGDNQPQHFGDGTRLSIL.

The rearrangement uses TRBV25-1 and TRBJ2-3; the D is unclear. CDR1 is MGHDK, CDR2 SYGVNS, per germline. The CDR3 totals 14 residues. Trimming took 4 bases from V and 2 from J, leaving 10 bases between them. CDR3 nucleotides: TGTGCCAGCAGTGGTTACGGGTTCACAGATACGCAGTATTTT. It is translated as CASSGYGFTDTQYF.

The gene calls are TRBV6-6 and TRBJ2-7, with 8 bases lining up with TRBD1. Germline values: CDR1 MNHNY, CDR2 SVGAGI (reference sequence). This CDR3 region has 15 residues. Losses at the gene ends were 5 bases for V and 1 base for J; bases not matched to a gene: 7. The CDR3 coding sequence is TGTGCCAGCAGTCCAGGGGGCGCTGGTTCCTACGAGCAGTACTTC. It yields the protein CASSPGGAGSYEQYF.

The CDR3 coding sequence is TGTGCCATCAGAGACCGGGACAGGTACCAAGAGACCCAGTACTTC. It is translated as CAIRDRDRYQETQYF. The chain recombines TRBV10-3 with TRBJ2-5, with 8 nucleotides matching TRBD1. CDR3 length: 15 residues. V dropped 6 bases and J dropped 0; count of bases not matched to a gene: 6. Germline V gene sequence: CDR1 ENHRY, CDR2 SYGVKD.

This clone came up a few times. V usage is TRBV30 and J usage is TRBJ1-5; D unresolved. The CDR3 spans 13 residues. V was pared by 0 bases and J by 7 bases, with 10 bases between. Germline CDR1 reads GTSNPN; CDR2 reads SVGIG (reference sequence). This CDR3 is CAWSVHGGQPQHF. In nucleotides, the CDR3 is TGTGCCTGGAGTGTCCACGGCGGGCAGCCCCAGCATTTT.